This T cell receptor (beta chain) is from a study of PD-1 blockade in mismatch repair-deficient tumors listed by TCRdb under 2017. Looking at the study overall: The trial enrolled 86 consecutive patients with about a dozen mismatch repair-deficient cancer types between 2013 and late 2016, all previously treated and progressing. Tumor-associated T cell clones in the peripheral blood of patients responding to PD-1 blockade were tracked using deep sequencing of TCR CDR3 regions. The investigation overall reported the following: Clones residing in the tumor, which were often undetectable in blood before treatment, expanded quickly after pembrolizumab and then contracted, generally before radiologic responses.

Mismatch repair deficiency was established in every enrolled patient by polymerase chain reaction or immunohistochemistry. TCR sequencing was carried out for a few patients who responded to pembrolizumab therapy. The phase II trial prospectively evaluated PD-1 blockade with pembrolizumab in advanced mismatch repair-deficient cancers, independent of tissue of origin. Peripheral blood T cell samples were gathered serially, both before PD-1 blockade started and at multiple time points afterward. Blood sampling times were expressed in weeks after the first pembrolizumab dose. Its CDR3 holds 16 amino acids, cysteine through phenylalanine. Left in the record is the CDR3 DNA by itself, 48 bases read in frame from the first base. CDR1 and CDR2 are read off the germline V gene (reference sequence) as SGHNT and YYREEE. Trimming accounts for 4 bases at V and 4 bases at J, while the number of junction bases matched to no gene is 11.

Libraries were constructed by the immunoSEQ multiplex PCR assay. In its TCRdb copy, this immuneACCESS table keeps in-frame sequences only and misses some clones. Where compared with another copy, unresolved V genes explain less than half of these, and the others have no known cause. Present in this sample are some 130,000 clones, roughly 86% of which were seen just once. Together, the top ten hold 10% to 15% of the sample. A remark on this clone: The specificity of this receptor is unknown. The input lacks base qualities; no much larger clone sits a single base away.

This TCR came from an adult with mismatch repair-deficient cancer. The V gene is TRBV5-4 and the J gene is TRBJ2-5, with 9 bases matching TRBD1. The material was peripheral blood, obtained roughly 67 weeks after starting pembrolizumab. The DNA is as follows: TGTGCCAGCAGCCTTGATCTACAGGGGGCAGGAGAGACCCAGTACTTC. Its product reads: CASSLDLQGAGETQYF. With all but the CDR3 taken from the reference TRBV5-4 and TRBJ2-5 genes, the full variable domain is: ETGVTQSPTHLIKTRGQQVTLRCSSQSGHNTVSWYQQALGQGPQFIFQYYREEENGRGNFPPRFSGLQFPNYSSELNVNALELDDSALYLCASSLDLQGAGETQYFGPGTRLLVL.